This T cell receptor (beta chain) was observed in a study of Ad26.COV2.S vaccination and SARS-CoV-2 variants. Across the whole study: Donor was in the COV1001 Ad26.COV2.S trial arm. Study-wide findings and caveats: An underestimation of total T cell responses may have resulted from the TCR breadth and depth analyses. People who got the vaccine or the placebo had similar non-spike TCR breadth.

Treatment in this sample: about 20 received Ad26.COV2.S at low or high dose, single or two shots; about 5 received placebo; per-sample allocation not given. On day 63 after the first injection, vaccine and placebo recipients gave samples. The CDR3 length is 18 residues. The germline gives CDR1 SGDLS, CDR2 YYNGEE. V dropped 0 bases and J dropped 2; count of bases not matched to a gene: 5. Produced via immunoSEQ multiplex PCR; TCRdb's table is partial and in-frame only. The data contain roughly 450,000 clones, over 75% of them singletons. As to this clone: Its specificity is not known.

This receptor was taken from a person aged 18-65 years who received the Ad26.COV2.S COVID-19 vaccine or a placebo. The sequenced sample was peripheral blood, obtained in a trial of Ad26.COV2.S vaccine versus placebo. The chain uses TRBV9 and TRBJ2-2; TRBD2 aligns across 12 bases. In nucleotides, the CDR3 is TGTGCCAGCAGCGTAGGCGGGACTAGCGGGTTAAACACCGGGGAGCTGTTTTTT. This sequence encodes CASSVGGTSGLNTGELFF. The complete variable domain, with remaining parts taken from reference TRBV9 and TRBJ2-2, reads DSGVTQTPKHLITATGQRVTLRCSPRSGDLSVYWYQQSLDQGLQFLIQYYNGEERAKGNILERFSAQQFPDLHSELNLSSLELGDSALYFCASSVGGTSGLNTGELFFGEGSRLTVL.